The 4 T cell receptor beta chains given below trace back to one sample, sequenced in a study of T cells in Graves' hyperthyroidism and ophthalmopathy. RNA transcripts were the template for amplifying TCR beta CDR3 regions. Researchers ran a first-round RT-PCR on the TCR CDR3 using the HTBI primer set. TCRdb analysed the multiplex PCR reads with MiXCR anew, one entry per CDR3 protein. The sample has approximately 350,000 distinct CDR3 sequences, around 15% seen once. The sequenced sample consisted of blood. The receptors here all came from a woman between 55 and 75 years old with Graves' ophthalmopathy.

J is TRBJ1-6 and V is TRBV12-3 or TRBV12-4, with a weak D call TRBD1 (5 bases). The CDR3 extends over 14 amino acids. V lost 6 bases and J lost 8, with 14 bases in between. CDR3 region: CASSPSGLYSPLHF. The CDR3 DNA sequence: TGTGCCAGCAGCCCCTCGGGGCTTTATTCACCCCTCCACTTT.

This clonotype was counted at least ten times. This sequence joins TRBV27 and TRBJ2-1; the D gene is possibly TRBD2 (5 bases). Trimming took 5 bases from V and 2 from J, leaving 16 bases between them. The CDR3 has 16 residues. CDR1 is MNHEY and CDR2 is SMNVEV in the germline V gene (reference sequence). CDR3 nucleotide sequence: TGTGCCAGCAGTGAAGACTACGGGTTCGCCTACAATGAGCAGTTCTTC. Its translation: CASSEDYGFAYNEQFF.

The sample holds a few counts of this clonotype. This chain uses TRBV14 with TRBJ1-3, with D unclear. The CDR3 spans 11 residues. V lost 2 bases and J lost 7, with 3 bases in between. The germline CDR1 and CDR2 sequences are SGHDN and FVKESK. CDR3 in amino acids: CASSQLNTIYF. DNA of the CDR3: TGTGCCAGCAGCCAATTGAACACCATATATTTT.

To note about this clonotype: This may be a read error: a much more frequent sequence differs by one nucleotide. The rearrangement links TRBV18 to TRBJ2-1; 12 nucleotides line up with TRBD2. Germline V gene lookup returns CDR1 KGHSH and CDR2 LQKENI. There are 16 residues in the CDR3. The CDR3 DNA follows: TGTGTCAGCTCACCACCCCTAGCGGGAGGGGGGAATGAGCAGTTCTTC. Protein product: CVSSPPLAGGGNEQFF.